This TCR beta chain is drawn from a study of T cells in Graves' hyperthyroidism and ophthalmopathy. Notes on the study in general: Blood held most thyroid clonotypes expanded above 0.001 frequency.

J gave up 2 bases and V 4 bases, and 4 bases lay outside the gene matches. Germline assignment: CDR1 SGHAT and CDR2 FQNNGV. The CDR3 has 14 amino acids. This clonotype showed up many times. Its antigen is unknown. Authors of the study amplified TCR beta CDR3 regions from RNA transcripts. First-round RT-PCR with HTBI primers amplified the TCR CDR3 region. TCRdb re-called the multiplex PCR reads with MiXCR, one entry per CDR3 protein. The repertoire consists of roughly 380,000 distinct CDR3 sequences, with over 11% occurring once and the leading ten covering approximately 10%. The sequencing sample was made of blood. The origin of this receptor is a woman aged 60-75 years with Graves' hyperthyroidism. The genes are TRBV11-2 and TRBJ2-7; 8 nucleotides agree with TRBD1. The CDR3 here is CASSSTGVTYEQYF. CDR3 sequence (DNA): TGTGCCAGCAGCTCGACAGGGGTGACCTACGAGCAGTACTTC.